This T cell receptor beta chain appears in the sequencing data of a study of cytomegalovirus exposure and HLA in healthy donors. The CDR3 spans 11 residues. V gave up 7 bases and J gave up 9 bases, with 12 bases separating them. Germline assignment: CDR1 LNHDA and CDR2 SQIVND (reference sequence). Amplification used 60 Vbeta primers and 13 Jbeta primers. Profiled with immunoSEQ multiplex PCR; TCRdb holds only in-frame clones, not every one. Of about 120,000 clones detected, around 70% appear once; the ten largest clones hold roughly 10%. The chain has TRBV19 and TRBJ1-2; D call uncertain. The receptor comes from a woman between 45 and 65 years old in good health and CMV-seropositive. Sequencing was performed on PBMCs. The CDR3: CASTESRRYTF. DNA for the CDR3: TGTGCCAGTACCGAGTCCCGTCGCTACACCTTC.